The TCR beta chain under discussion was sequenced for a study of T cell repertoires in cytomegalovirus infection. Regarding this clonotype: Its antigen remains unknown.

Each CDR3 protein gets one entry after TCRdb re-called the reads with MiXCR. The sample has about 900,000 distinct CDR3 sequences, roughly 30% seen once; the top ten hold 13%. V was pared by 3 bases and J by 1 base, with 5 bases of the junction left unmatched. The CDR3 spans 15 residues. CDR1 SGHVS and CDR2 FNYEAQ come from the germline V gene. Specimen: cultured CD8+ T cells from PBMCs, collected from culture after CMV antigen stimulation. The gene calls are TRBV7-6 and TRBJ2-5; 7 positions agree with TRBD1. This receptor was taken from a human donor in good health (CMV status not recorded). Some clones in this sample may be carry-over from other donors' samples. This chain's CDR3 is CASSFTGALQETQYF. The CDR3, as DNA: TGTGCCAGCAGCTTTACAGGGGCCCTCCAAGAGACCCAGTACTTC. Variable domain in full (rest from reference TRBV7-6 and TRBJ2-5): GAGVSQSPRYKVTKRGQDVALRCDPISGHVSLYWYRQALGQGPEFLTYFNYEAQQDKSGLPNDRFSAERPEGSISTLTIQRTEQRDSAMYRCASSFTGALQETQYFGPGTRLLVL.